This T cell receptor (beta chain) was documented in a study of blood T cell repertoires in COVID-19. Germline CDR1 LGHNA, CDR2 YSLEER. Between the trimmed V and J ends, which lost 0 bases and 5 bases, there was a span of 13 bases. The length of the CDR3 is 16 residues. Assay: immunoSEQ multiplex PCR; the TCRdb copy retains only in-frame clones and omits some. The table shows approximately 150,000 clones, with approximately 90% occurring only once. This receptor was taken from a woman between 50 and 59 years old with active or convalescent COVID-19. Sequences were obtained from peripheral blood. The rearrangement joins TRBV4-3 to TRBJ1-4, with no clear D. This CDR3 reads CASSQELSGPNEKLFF. CDR3 in DNA: TGCGCCAGCAGCCAAGAACTCAGTGGGCCAAATGAAAAACTGTTTTTT.